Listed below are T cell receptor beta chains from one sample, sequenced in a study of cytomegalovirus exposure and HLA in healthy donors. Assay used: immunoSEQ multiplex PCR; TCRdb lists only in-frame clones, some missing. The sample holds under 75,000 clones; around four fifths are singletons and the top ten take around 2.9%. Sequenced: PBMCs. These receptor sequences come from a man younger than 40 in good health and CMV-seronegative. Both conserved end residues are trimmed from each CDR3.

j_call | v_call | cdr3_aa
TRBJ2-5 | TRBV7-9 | ASRVGASGTETQY
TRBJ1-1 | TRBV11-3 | ASTYSDRGGPEAF
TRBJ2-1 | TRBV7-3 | ASSLEAGGPMEQF
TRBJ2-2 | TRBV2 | ASRPRTSGFTGELF
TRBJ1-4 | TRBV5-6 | ASTAIRGLGEKLF
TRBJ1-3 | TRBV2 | ASSSTGFSLNTIY
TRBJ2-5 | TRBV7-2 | ASSLQVLPQY
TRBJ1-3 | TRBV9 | ASSVSKSGSSGNTIY
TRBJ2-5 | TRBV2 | ASTAGLQETQY
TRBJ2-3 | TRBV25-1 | ASSPGQGTDTQY
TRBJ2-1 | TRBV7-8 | ASRRTSGSSGEQF
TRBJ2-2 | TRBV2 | ASSEKELTNTGELF
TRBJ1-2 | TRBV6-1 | ASSVSQDYGYT
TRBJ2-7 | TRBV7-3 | ASSKQGTGLYEQY
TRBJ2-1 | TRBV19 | ASSIRGPRQGAGNEQF
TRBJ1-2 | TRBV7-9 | ASSQGGLPGYT
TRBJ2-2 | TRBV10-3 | AISGGSSNTGELF
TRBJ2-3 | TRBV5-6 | ASSLAPALEVTDTQY
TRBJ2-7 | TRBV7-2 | ASSPRGGGPSVSYEQY
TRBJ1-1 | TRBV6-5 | ASSLTRGVNTEAF
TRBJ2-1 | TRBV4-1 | ASSLGGASSYNEQF
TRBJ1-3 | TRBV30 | AWIMGNTIY
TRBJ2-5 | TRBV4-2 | ASSQGGRSQETQY
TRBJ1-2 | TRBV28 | ASRQGGHDGGNYGYT
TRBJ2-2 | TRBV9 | ASSVGLANTGELF
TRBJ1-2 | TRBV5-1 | ASSFDRGRDYGYT
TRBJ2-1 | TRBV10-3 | AILLEENNEQF
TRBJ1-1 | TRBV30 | AWSVLRQGGEAF
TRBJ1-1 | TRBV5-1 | ASSPRGDLENTEAF
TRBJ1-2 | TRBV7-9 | ASSLTQGPYGYT
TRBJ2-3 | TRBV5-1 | ASSVNRETTDTQY
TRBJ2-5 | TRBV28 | ASSSLPQGFETQY
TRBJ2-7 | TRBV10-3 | AISKTGEVSDYEQY
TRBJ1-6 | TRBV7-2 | ASSIGTGNNSPLH
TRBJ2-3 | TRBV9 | ASSGHNGLAGDSDTQY
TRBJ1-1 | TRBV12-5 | ASGLVGAREAF
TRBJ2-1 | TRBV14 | ASSQVYYNEQF
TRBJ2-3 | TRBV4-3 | ASSQDMTSGRAGNTQY
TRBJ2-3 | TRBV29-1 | SATSSGGTDTQY
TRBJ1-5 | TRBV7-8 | ASSPWADNQPQH
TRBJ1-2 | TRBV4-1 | ASHGQGAPGYT
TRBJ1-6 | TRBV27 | ASSLRGPNSPLH
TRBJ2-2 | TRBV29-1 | SVKKPGQQTGELF
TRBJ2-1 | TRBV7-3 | ASSPNSGAGGGNEQF
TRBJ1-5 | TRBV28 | ASTRTGEENQPQH
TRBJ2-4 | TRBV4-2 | ASSQDQEGAKNIQY
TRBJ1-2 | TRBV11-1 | ASSLASRSSGYT